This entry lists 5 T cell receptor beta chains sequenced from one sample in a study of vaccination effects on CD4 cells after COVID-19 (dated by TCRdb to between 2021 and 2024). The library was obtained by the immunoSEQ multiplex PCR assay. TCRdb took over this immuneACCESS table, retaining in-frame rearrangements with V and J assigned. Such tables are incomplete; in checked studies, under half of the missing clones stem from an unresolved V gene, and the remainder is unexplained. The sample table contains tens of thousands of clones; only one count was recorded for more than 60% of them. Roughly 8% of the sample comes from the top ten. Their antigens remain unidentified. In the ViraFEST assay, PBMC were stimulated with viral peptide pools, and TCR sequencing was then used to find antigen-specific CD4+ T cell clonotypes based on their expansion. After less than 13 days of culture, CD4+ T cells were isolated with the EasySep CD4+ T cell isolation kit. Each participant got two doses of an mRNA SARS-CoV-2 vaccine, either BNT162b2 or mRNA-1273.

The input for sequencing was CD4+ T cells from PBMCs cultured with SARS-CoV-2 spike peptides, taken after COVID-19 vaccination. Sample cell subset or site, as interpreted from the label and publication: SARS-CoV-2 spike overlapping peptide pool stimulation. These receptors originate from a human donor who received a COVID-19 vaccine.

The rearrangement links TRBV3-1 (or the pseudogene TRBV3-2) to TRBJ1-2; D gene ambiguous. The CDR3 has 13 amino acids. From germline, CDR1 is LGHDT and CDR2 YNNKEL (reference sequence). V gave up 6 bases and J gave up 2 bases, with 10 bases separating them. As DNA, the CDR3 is TGTGCCAGCAGTGAGTCGCCCAACTATGGCTACACCTTC. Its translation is CASSESPNYGYTF.

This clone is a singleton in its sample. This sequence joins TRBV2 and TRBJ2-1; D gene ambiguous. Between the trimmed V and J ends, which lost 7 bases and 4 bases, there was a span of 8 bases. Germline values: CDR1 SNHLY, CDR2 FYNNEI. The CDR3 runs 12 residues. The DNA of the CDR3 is TGTGCCAGCAACCCAGAATACAATGAGCAGTTCTTC. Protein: CASNPEYNEQFF.

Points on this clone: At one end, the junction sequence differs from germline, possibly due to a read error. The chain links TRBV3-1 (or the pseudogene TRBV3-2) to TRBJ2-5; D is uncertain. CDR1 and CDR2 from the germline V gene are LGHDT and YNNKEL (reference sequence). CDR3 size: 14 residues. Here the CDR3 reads CASRQGIGQPAQYF. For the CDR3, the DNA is TGTGCCAGCAGACAAGGAATAGGGCAACCCGCCCAGTACTTC.

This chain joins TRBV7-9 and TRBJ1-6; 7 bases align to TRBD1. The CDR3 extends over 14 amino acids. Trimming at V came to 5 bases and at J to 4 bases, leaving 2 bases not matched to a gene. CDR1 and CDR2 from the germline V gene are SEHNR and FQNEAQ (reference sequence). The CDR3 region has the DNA TGTGCCAGCAGCCAGACAGGGTATAATTCACCCCTCCACTTT. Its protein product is CASSQTGYNSPLHF. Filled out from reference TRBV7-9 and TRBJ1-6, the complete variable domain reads DTGVSQNPRHKITKRGQNVTFRCDPISEHNRLYWYRQTLGQGPEFLTYFQNEAQLEKSRLLSDRFSAERPKGSFSTLEIQRTEQGDSAMYLCASSQTGYNSPLHFGNGTRLTVT.

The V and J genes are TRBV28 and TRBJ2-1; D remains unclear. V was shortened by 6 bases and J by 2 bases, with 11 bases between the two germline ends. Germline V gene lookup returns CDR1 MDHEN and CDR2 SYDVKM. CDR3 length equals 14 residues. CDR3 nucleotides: TGTGCCAGCAGATCAAGTGGGACCTACAATGAGCAGTTCTTC. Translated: CASRSSGTYNEQFF.